The present T cell receptor beta chain was sequenced within a study of shared clonotypes between healthy human individuals. Trimming pared 4 bases from V and 0 bases from J, leaving 10 bases between. The CDR3 is made up of 15 amino acids. Germline V gene lookup returns CDR1 LNHDA and CDR2 SQIVND (reference sequence). A note on this clone: What it binds is not known.

Every subset had its genomic DNA shared out evenly among several immunoSEQ plates. The repertoire was sequenced with immunoSEQ multiplex PCR; TCRdb's copy has only in-frame clones and lacks some. The sample includes some 1,100,000 clones, around 78% seen only once; the top ten take under 0.65%. Study results and limitations: With few donors, the genetic and exposure-history diversity represented was limited.

This clonotype originated in a man younger than 35 in good health. Some clones in this sample may be carry-over from other donors' samples. Sequenced input: memory CD4+ T cells from PBMCs. Subset indicated: CD45RA-negative fraction. V and J are TRBV19 and TRBJ1-5; a possible D gene is TRBD1 (5 bases). This CDR3 is CASSTRAASNQPQHF. DNA of the CDR3: TGTGCCAGTAGTACCAGGGCCGCTAGCAATCAGCCCCAGCATTTT.